This paragraph covers one T cell receptor beta chain sequence. Trimming took 6 bases from V and 6 from J; bases not matched to a gene: 7. Germline CDR1 and CDR2: MNHEY and SMNVEV (reference sequence). The CDR3 is 16 residues long. The data were obtained in a study of T cell changes during pregnancy in multiple sclerosis. TCRdb's copy holds only in-frame clones and misses some; the assay was immunoSEQ multiplex PCR. The sample lists 55,000 to 70,000 clones; roughly 90% were seen once. The receptor comes from a female donor with multiple sclerosis, enrolled in a pregnancy study. Sequencing used peripheral blood, obtained after pregnancy. The chain joins TRBV27 to TRBJ2-1; 14 bases line up with TRBD2. CDR3: CASSRGLAGGRNEQFF. The CDR3 region has the DNA TGTGCCAGCAGCCGAGGACTAGCGGGGGGACGCAATGAGCAGTTCTTC.